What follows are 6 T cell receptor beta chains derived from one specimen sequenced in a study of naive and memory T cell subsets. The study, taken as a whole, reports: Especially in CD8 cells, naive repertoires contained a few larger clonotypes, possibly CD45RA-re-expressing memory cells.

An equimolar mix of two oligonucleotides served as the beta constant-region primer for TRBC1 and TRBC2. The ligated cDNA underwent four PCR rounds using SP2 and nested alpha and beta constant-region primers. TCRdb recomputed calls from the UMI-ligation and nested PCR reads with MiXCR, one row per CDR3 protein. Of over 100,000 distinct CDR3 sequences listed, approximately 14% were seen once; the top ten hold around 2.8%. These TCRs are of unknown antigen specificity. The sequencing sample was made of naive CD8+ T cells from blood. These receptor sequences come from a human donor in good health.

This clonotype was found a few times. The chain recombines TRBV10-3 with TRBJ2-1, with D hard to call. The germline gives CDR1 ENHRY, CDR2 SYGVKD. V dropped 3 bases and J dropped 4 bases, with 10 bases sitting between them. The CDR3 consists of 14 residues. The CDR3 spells CAISESSGYNEQFF. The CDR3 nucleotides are TGTGCCATCAGTGAATCATCCGGTTACAATGAGCAGTTCTTC.

The DNA of the CDR3 is TGTGCCATCAGTGGGGAGGGGGCAAACATTCAGTACTTC. Its protein product is CAISGEGANIQYF. This chain joins TRBV10-3 and TRBJ2-4; D may match TRBD1 or TRBD2 (7 bases each). The CDR3 is 13 residues long. Looked up from germline, CDR1 is ENHRY and CDR2 is SYGVKD. Trimming removed 4 bases from V and 6 bases from J, with 10 bases in between.

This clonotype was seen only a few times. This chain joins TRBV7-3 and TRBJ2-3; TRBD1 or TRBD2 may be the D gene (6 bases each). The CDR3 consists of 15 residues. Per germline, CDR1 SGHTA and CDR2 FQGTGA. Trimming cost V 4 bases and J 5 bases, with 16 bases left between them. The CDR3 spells CASSSGAGGIDTQYF. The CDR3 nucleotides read TGTGCCAGCAGCTCGGGGGCCGGGGGCATAGATACGCAGTATTTT. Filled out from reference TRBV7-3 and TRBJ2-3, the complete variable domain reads GAGVSQTPSNKVTEKGKYVELRCDPISGHTALYWYRQSLGQGPEFLIYFQGTGAADDSGLPNDRFFAVRPEGSVSTLKIQRTERGDSAVYLCASSSGAGGIDTQYFGPGTRLTVL.

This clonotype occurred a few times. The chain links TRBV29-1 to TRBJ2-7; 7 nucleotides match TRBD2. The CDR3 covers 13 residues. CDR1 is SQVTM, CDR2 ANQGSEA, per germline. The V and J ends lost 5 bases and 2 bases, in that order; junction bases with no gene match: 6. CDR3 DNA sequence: TGCAGCGTTTTGGGGGGGATTACCTACGAGCAGTACTTC. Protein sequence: CSVLGGITYEQYF.

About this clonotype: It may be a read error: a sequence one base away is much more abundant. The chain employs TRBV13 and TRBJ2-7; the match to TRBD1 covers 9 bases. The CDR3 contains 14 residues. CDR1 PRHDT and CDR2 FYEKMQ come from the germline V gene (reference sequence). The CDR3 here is CTSSQRDRVYEQYF. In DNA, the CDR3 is TGTACCAGCAGCCAAAGGGACAGGGTTTACGAGCAGTACTTC.

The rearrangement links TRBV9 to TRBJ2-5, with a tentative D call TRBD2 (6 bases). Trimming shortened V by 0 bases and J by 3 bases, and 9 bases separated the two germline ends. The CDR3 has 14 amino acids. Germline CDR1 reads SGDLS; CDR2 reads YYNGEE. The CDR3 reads CASSVVGGEETQYF. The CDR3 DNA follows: TGTGCCAGCAGCGTAGTAGGAGGGGAAGAGACCCAGTACTTC.